This T cell receptor (beta chain) was sequenced in a study of breast tumors, draining lymph nodes, adjacent tissues (dated by TCRdb to about 2016). For the wider study: TCR beta repertoires were compared across tumor, adjacent nontumor tissue and axillary lymph nodes obtained from breast cancer patients. In human breast cancer, the study set out to assess how tumor, surrounding tissue and draining lymph node repertoires relate to one another and whether T cells might be exchanged between them.

Results the study describes overall, beyond this receptor: The data were considered consistent with most tumor T cells being derived from the lymph node and subsequently expanding within tumor tissue. Tumor and nontumor tissue repertoires were significantly more similar in luminal-like than in basal-like breast cancer. T-cell repertoire diversity in tumors was found to be lower than in lymph nodes but higher than in nontumor tissue, and preferential V and J gene usage was observed. The study presented the conclusion that tumor T cells originate in lymph nodes as consistent with a hypothesis, not as something directly demonstrated.

Lymph node samples came from the axillary draining lymph nodes of breast cancer patients. Sequencer: Illumina HiSeq 2000. Multiplex PCR amplification was used to build the TCR beta chain libraries. The amplified TCR beta chain products were analyzed by high-throughput sequencing. TCRdb trimmed the raw reads at Q25, called clones with MiXCR and kept productive beta chains. Merged by CDR3 protein, the rows form single entries marked with the most common genes and DNA. The sample yields around 140,000 distinct CDR3 sequences; around a third were counted once. Jointly, the top ten make up about 2.5% of the sample. This clonotype was counted at least ten times. Its binding antigen is unknown. No quality values exist for individual bases; no much larger clone is one base distant. For CDR1 and CDR2, the germline V gene lists MNHNS and SASEGT. V lost 5 bases and J lost 5 bases; the stretch between them is 12 bases long. From the cysteine up to the phenylalanine, the CDR3 has a length of 14 residues. Just the 42-base CDR3 DNA is kept, in frame starting at base 1.

The receptor was isolated from a female donor with breast cancer. Some clones in this sample may be carry-over from other donors' samples. Material for sequencing was axillary lymph node tissue. The V and J segments used are TRBV6-1 and TRBJ1-4; TRBD1 is possibly the D segment (6 matching bases). The CDR3 here reads CASSNRVINEKLFF. Here is the DNA: TGTGCCAGCAGTAACAGGGTGATAAATGAAAAACTGTTTTTT.